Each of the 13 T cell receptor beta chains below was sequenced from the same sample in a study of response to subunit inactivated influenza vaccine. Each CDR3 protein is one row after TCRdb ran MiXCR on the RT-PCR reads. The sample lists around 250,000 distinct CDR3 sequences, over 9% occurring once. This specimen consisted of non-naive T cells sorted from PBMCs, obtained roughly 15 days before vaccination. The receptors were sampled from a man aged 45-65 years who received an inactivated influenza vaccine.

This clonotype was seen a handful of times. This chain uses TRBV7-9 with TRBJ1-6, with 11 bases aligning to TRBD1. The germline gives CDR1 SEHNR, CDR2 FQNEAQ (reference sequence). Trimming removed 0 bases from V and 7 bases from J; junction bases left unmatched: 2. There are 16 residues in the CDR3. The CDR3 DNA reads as TGTGCCAGCAGCTTAGCTGGACAGGGGGCAAATTCACCCCTCCACTTT. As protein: CASSLAGQGANSPLHF. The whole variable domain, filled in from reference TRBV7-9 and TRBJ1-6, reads DTGVSQNPRHKITKRGQNVTFRCDPISEHNRLYWYRQTLGQGPEFLTYFQNEAQLEKSRLLSDRFSAERPKGSFSTLEIQRTEQGDSAMYLCASSLAGQGANSPLHFGNGTRLTVT.

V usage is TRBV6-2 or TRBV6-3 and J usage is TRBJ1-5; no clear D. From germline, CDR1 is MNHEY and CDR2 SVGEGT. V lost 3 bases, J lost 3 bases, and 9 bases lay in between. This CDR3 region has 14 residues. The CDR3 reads CASSYGADNQPQHF. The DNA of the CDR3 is TGTGCCAGCAGTTATGGTGCAGACAATCAGCCCCAGCATTTT.

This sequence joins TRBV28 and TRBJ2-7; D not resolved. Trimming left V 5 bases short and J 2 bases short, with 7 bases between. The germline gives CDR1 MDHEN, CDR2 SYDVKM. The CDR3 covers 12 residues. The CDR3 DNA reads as TGTGCCAGCAGTGGGCCAGCCTACGAGCAGTACTTC. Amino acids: CASSGPAYEQYF.

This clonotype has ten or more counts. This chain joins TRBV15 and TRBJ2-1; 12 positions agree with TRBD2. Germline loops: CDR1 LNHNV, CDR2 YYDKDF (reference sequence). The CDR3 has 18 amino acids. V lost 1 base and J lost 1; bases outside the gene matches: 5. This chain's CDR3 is CATSRARTSGISYNEQFF. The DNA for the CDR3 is TGTGCCACCAGCAGAGCCCGGACTAGCGGGATATCCTACAATGAGCAGTTCTTC. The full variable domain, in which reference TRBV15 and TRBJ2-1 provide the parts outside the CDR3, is DAMVIQNPRYQVTQFGKPVTLSCSQTLNHNVMYWYQQKSSQAPKLLFHYYDKDFNNEADTPDNFQSRRPNTSFCFLDIRSPGLGDTAMYLCATSRARTSGISYNEQFFGPGTRLTVL.

The CDR3 coding sequence is TGTGCCAGCAGTTTTGGGACAGAGAGGCAGTACTTC. It yields the protein CASSFGTERQYF. The V call is TRBV28, the J call TRBJ2-7; TRBD1 aligns across 7 bases. Germline loops: CDR1 MDHEN, CDR2 SYDVKM. This CDR3 has 12 amino acids. Trimming cost V 3 bases and J 9 bases; bases outside gene matches: 5.

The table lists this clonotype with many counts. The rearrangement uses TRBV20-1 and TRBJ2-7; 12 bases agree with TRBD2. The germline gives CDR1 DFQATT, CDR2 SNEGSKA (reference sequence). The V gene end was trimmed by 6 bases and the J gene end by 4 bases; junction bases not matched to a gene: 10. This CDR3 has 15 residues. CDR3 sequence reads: CSAEIPTSGSYEQYF. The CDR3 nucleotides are TGCAGTGCAGAAATACCGACTAGCGGGAGTTACGAGCAGTACTTC.

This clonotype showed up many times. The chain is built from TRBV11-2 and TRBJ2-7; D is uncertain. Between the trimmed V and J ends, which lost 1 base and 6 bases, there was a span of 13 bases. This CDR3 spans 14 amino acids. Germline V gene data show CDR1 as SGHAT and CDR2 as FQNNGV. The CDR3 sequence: CASSLGPNAGEQYF. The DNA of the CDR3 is TGTGCCAGCAGCTTAGGCCCTAACGCCGGCGAGCAGTACTTC.

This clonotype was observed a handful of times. This chain's CDR3 is CASSLIRQGKETQYF. The CDR3 nucleotides read TGTGCCAGCAGCTTAATACGGCAGGGCAAAGAGACCCAGTACTTC. The chain couples TRBV13 to TRBJ2-5; tentative D call: TRBD1 (5 bases). The CDR3 contains 15 residues. The V end was cut by 2 bases, the J end by 3 bases, with 13 bases between. In germline, CDR1 is PRHDT, CDR2 FYEKMQ (reference sequence).

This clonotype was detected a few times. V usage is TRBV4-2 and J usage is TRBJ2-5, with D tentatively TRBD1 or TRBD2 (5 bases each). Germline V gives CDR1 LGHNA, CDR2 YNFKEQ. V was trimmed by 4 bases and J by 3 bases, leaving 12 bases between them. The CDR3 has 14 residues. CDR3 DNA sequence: TGTGCCAGCAGCCGACGGGACGGGGAAGAGACCCAGTACTTC. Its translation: CASSRRDGEETQYF.

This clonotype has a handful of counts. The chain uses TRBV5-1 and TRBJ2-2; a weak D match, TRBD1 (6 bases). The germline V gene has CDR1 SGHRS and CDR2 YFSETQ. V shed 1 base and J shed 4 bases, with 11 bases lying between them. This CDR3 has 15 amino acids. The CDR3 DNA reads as TGCGCCAGCAGCTTGCAGGGGCCAAGCACCGGGGAGCTGTTTTTT. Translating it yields CASSLQGPSTGELFF.

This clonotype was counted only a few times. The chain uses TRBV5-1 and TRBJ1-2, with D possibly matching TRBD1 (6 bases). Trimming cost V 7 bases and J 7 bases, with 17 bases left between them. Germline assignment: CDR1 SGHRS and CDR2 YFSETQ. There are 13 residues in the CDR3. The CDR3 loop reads CASLDSDLGGYTF. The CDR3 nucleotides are TGCGCCAGCTTGGACAGTGACCTCGGTGGCTACACCTTC.

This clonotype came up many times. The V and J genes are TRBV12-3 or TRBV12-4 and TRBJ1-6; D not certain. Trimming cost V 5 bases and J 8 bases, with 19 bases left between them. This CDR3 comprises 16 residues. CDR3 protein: CASSGYPPGVDSPLHF. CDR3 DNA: TGTGCCAGCAGTGGTTATCCACCCGGGGTGGATTCACCCCTCCACTTT.

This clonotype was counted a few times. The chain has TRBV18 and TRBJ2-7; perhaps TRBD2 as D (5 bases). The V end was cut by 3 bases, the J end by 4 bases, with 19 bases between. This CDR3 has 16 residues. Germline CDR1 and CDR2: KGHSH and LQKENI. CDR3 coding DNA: TGTGCCAGCTCACCTACGTTCCAAGGAACGGGGTACGAGCAGTACTTC. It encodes CASSPTFQGTGYEQYF.